A single sample is the source of the 8 T cell receptor beta chains below, sequenced in a study of blood T cell repertoires in COVID-19. Clones were read by immunoSEQ multiplex PCR, and TCRdb kept only the in-frame ones, dropping some. The table has about 200,000 clones, roughly 90% seen once. The sequenced sample was PBMCs or T cells enriched from blood (not recorded which). These receptors came from a woman in her twenties or thirties who had recovered from COVID-19.

V is TRBV2 and J is TRBJ2-5; 8 bases agree with TRBD2. The V and J ends lost 2 bases and 6 bases, in that order; junction bases with no gene match: 8. In germline, CDR1 is SNHLY, CDR2 FYNNEI. The CDR3 totals 15 residues. CDR3 amino acids: CASSEQPGLGKTQYF. The CDR3 DNA is TGTGCCAGCAGTGAACAGCCGGGACTAGGAAAGACCCAGTACTTC. The variable domain in full, completed from reference TRBV2 and TRBJ2-5, reads EPEVTQTPSHQVTQMGQEVILRCVPISNHLYFYWYRQILGQKVEFLVSFYNNEISEKSEIFDDQFSVERPDGSNFTLKIRSTKLEDSAMYFCASSEQPGLGKTQYFGPGTRLLVL.

On this clone: At one end, the junction sequence differs from germline, possibly due to a read error. The chain joins TRBV9 to TRBJ1-1; tentative D call: TRBD1 (6 bases). CDR1 SGDLS and CDR2 YYNGEE come from the germline V gene. This CDR3 has 15 residues. The CDR3 DNA reads TGTGCCCGCAGCGTAGAGGGGGGAGGGGGCACTGAAGCTTTCTTT. Its protein product is CARSVEGGGGTEAFF.

This chain connects TRBV7-9 to TRBJ1-2; D is uncertain. The CDR3 contains 11 residues. V was trimmed by 5 bases and J by 3 bases, leaving 4 bases between them. Looked up from germline, CDR1 is SEHNR and CDR2 is FQNEAQ (reference sequence). The CDR3 coding sequence is TGTGCCAGCAGCGAGGACTATGGCTACACCTTC. It encodes CASSEDYGYTF. The whole variable domain, remainder taken from reference TRBV7-9 and TRBJ1-2, is DTGVSQNPRHKITKRGQNVTFRCDPISEHNRLYWYRQTLGQGPEFLTYFQNEAQLEKSRLLSDRFSAERPKGSFSTLEIQRTEQGDSAMYLCASSEDYGYTFGSGTRLTVV.

The chain employs TRBV30 and TRBJ2-2; possibly TRBD2 for D (6 bases). Trimming pared 4 bases from V and 3 bases from J, leaving 12 bases between. The CDR3 spans 14 residues. From germline, CDR1 is GTSNPN and CDR2 SVGIG (reference sequence). The CDR3 region is CAWKPSEDTGELFF. CDR3 DNA: TGTGCCTGGAAACCTAGCGAGGACACCGGGGAGCTGTTTTTT. Filled out from reference TRBV30 and TRBJ2-2, the complete variable domain reads SQTIHQWPATLVQPVGSPLSLECTVEGTSNPNLYWYRQAAGRGLQLLFYSVGIGQISSEVPQNLSASRPQDRQFILSSKKLLLSDSGFYLCAWKPSEDTGELFFGEGSRLTVL.

The V call is TRBV7-2, the J call TRBJ2-7; possible D gene TRBD2, 6 bases. CDR3 length equals 14 residues. Germline loops: CDR1 SGHTA, CDR2 FQGNSA. The V and J ends lost 5 bases and 3 bases respectively, with 14 bases between them. The CDR3 reads CASSPGSGIYEQYF. CDR3 bases: TGTGCCAGCAGCCCAGGTAGCGGTATCTACGAGCAGTACTTC.

V is TRBV7-3 and J is TRBJ2-4, with D possibly matching TRBD1 (6 bases). Germline-derived CDR1 and CDR2 are SGHTA and FQGTGA. Trimming took 6 bases from V and 9 from J, leaving 15 bases between them. CDR3 length equals 13 residues. The CDR3 region has the DNA TGTGCCAGCAGTCGACAGGCCTGGGGCATTCAGTACTTC. Amino acid sequence: CASSRQAWGIQYF.

This sequence joins TRBV2 and TRBJ2-7, with 8 bases matching TRBD2. The CDR3 is 13 amino acids. Germline trimming cut 8 bases from V and 4 bases from J; bases unmatched to any gene: 7. The V gene's germline CDR1 is SNHLY and CDR2 FYNNEI. The CDR3 here is CASSGSGKYEQYF. The CDR3 DNA follows: TGTGCCAGCTCGGGTAGCGGGAAGTACGAGCAGTACTTC.

V gene TRBV27 combines with J gene TRBJ2-2, with D hard to call. The CDR3 loop spans 14 amino acids. Trimming took 3 bases from V and 1 from J, leaving 6 bases between them. Looked up from germline, CDR1 is MNHEY and CDR2 is SMNVEV (reference sequence). CDR3 bases: TGTGCCAGCAGTTTTCTTCGGAACACCGGGGAGCTGTTTTTT. Its protein is CASSFLRNTGELFF.